The 23 T cell receptor beta chains below all came from one sample that was sequenced in a study of control samples from healthy donors and cancer patients. Produced via immunoSEQ multiplex PCR; TCRdb's table is partial and in-frame only. The data hold around 140,000 clones, with about 90% observed a single time. Sequencing was performed on blood. The receptors originated from a woman between 50 and 59 years old in good health.

This chain joins TRBV30 and TRBJ1-4; maybe TRBD1 (6 bases). Trimming stripped 0 bases from V and 7 bases from J, with 15 bases between. Germline V lookup: CDR1 GTSNPN, CDR2 SVGIG (reference sequence). This CDR3 has 15 residues. CDR3 region: CAWSVHGGAREKLFF. The CDR3 DNA reads TGTGCCTGGAGTGTACATGGGGGGGCACGTGAAAAACTGTTTTTT.

The chain employs TRBV6-5 and TRBJ2-7; D is tentatively TRBD1 or TRBD2 (7 bases each). The length of the CDR3 is 15 residues. V lost 7 bases, J lost 2 bases, and 18 bases lay in between. CDR1 is MNHEY, CDR2 SVGAGI, per germline. In DNA form, the CDR3 reads TGTGCCAGCACCCCAGGGGGGGGGCCACCCTACGAGCAGTACTTC. Translated, it gives CASTPGGGPPYEQYF.

This chain joins TRBV5-6 and TRBJ2-1; TRBD2 is a possible D gene (6 bases). The germline gives CDR1 SGHDT, CDR2 YYEEEE. V was clipped by 0 bases and J by 3 bases, with 7 bases between them. This CDR3 has 14 residues. In nucleotides, the CDR3 is TGTGCCAGCAGCTTGGGAGCGGGCTACAATGAGCAGTTCTTC. This codes for CASSLGAGYNEQFF.

The V gene is TRBV27, the J gene TRBJ2-3; 8 nucleotides line up with TRBD1. V lost 5 bases, J lost 4 bases, and 8 bases stayed unmatched. CDR3 length: 15 amino acids. Germline V gene lookup returns CDR1 MNHEY and CDR2 SMNVEV (reference sequence). CDR3 loop: CASSPWAGGADTQYF. Written as DNA, the CDR3 is TGTGCCAGCAGTCCATGGGCAGGGGGCGCAGATACGCAGTATTTT.

This clone has just one count. This chain uses TRBV5-1 with TRBJ2-3, with 12 bases fitting TRBD2. J lost 5 bases, V lost 5 bases, and 9 bases had no gene match. There are 16 residues in the CDR3. Per germline, CDR1 SGHRS and CDR2 YFSETQ. This chain's CDR3 is CASSRGTLAGGDTQYF. The CDR3 nucleotides read TGCGCCAGCAGTCGTGGGACACTAGCGGGGGGAGATACGCAGTATTTT.

The chain links TRBV5-1 to TRBJ2-5; TRBD1 matches 9 bases. Germline V CDR1 and CDR2: SGHRS, YFSETQ. This CDR3 is 16 amino acids long. Trimming cost V 0 bases and J 5 bases; bases outside gene matches: 8. DNA of the CDR3: TGCGCCAGCAGCTTGGCCAAGGACAGGGGTATCGAGACCCAGTACTTC. Amino acids: CASSLAKDRGIETQYF.

CDR3 protein: CASSPVSGDEQFF. The CDR3 nucleotides read TGTGCCAGCAGCCCCGTCTCGGGGGATGAGCAGTTCTTC. The chain has TRBV28 and TRBJ2-1, with D perhaps matching TRBD2 (6 bases). V lost 6 bases and J lost 8, with 14 bases in between. The CDR3 runs to 13 residues. In germline, CDR1 is MDHEN, CDR2 SYDVKM.

The rearrangement uses TRBV2 and TRBJ2-7; D might be TRBD1 (6 bases). The CDR3 loop spans 14 amino acids. Trimming pared 0 bases from V and 5 bases from J, leaving 11 bases between. CDR1 and CDR2 from the germline V gene are SNHLY and FYNNEI. The CDR3 region is CASSEAQGNHEQYF. The CDR3 DNA is TGTGCCAGCAGTGAAGCACAGGGAAATCACGAGCAGTACTTC.

The chain joins TRBV21-1 to TRBJ1-1. TRBV21-1 is a documented pseudogene. The CDR3 is 14 amino acids. The DNA for the CDR3 is TGTGCCAGCAGCAAGGGGCAGGGAGGTACTGAAGCTTTCTTT. Its translation is CASSKGQGGTEAFF.

V is TRBV7-8 and J is TRBJ1-1; D uncertain. The CDR3 is made up of 13 amino acids. V lost 1 base to trimming and J lost 0 bases, with 3 bases between them. From germline, CDR1 is SGHVS and CDR2 FQNEAQ. Here the CDR3 reads CASSLVMNTEAFF. The CDR3 bases are TGTGCCAGCAGCTTAGTGATGAACACTGAAGCTTTCTTT.

V and J are TRBV30 and TRBJ1-3, with D possibly being TRBD1 (5 bases). Deletions cut 4 bases from V and 0 bases from J, with 7 bases between. The CDR3 is 13 amino acids. CDR1 is GTSNPN, CDR2 SVGIG, per germline (reference sequence). The CDR3 coding sequence is TGTGCCTGGACGGGACCCTCTGGAAACACCATATATTTT. Its protein product is CAWTGPSGNTIYF.

The rearrangement uses TRBV7-9 and TRBJ1-2; D is perhaps TRBD1 (5 bases). The germline V gene encodes CDR1 SEHNR and CDR2 FQNEAQ (reference sequence). The V end lost 10 bases, the J end lost 8 bases, and 17 bases lay between the germline ends. The CDR3 loop spans 12 amino acids. The CDR3 loop reads CATRLAGFGYTF. In DNA, the CDR3 is TGTGCCACCAGATTGGCAGGGTTCGGCTACACCTTC.

V usage is TRBV5-1 and J usage is TRBJ2-5, with D hard to call. In germline, CDR1 is SGHRS, CDR2 YFSETQ. V gave up 0 bases and J gave up 1 base, with 10 bases separating them. The length of the CDR3 is 15 residues. The CDR3 DNA reads TGCGCCAGCAGCTTGGGGGAATGGACCCAAGAGACCCAGTACTTC. Protein sequence: CASSLGEWTQETQYF.

V gene TRBV3-1 (or the pseudogene TRBV3-2) combines with J gene TRBJ1-2, with D perhaps TRBD1 (5 bases). Trimming took off 1 base at V and 7 bases at J, with 10 bases between the two ends. Germline V gene sequence: CDR1 LGHDT, CDR2 YNNKEL (reference sequence). The CDR3 has 13 amino acids. The CDR3 loop reads CASSQVQGSGYTF. CDR3 DNA sequence: TGTGCCAGCAGCCAAGTGCAGGGCTCTGGCTACACCTTC.

The chain couples TRBV5-4 to TRBJ1-2, with 12 bases aligning to TRBD1. V was clipped by 1 base and J by 7 bases; unmatched bases: 8. This CDR3 has 16 residues. Looked up from germline, CDR1 is SGHNT and CDR2 is YYREEE (reference sequence). The CDR3 here is CASSLPGTGGAGGYTF. The CDR3 DNA reads TGTGCCAGCAGCTTGCCGGGGACAGGGGGCGCGGGTGGCTACACCTTC.

The chain has TRBV28 and TRBJ2-1; the D gene is possibly TRBD1 (7 bases). The CDR3 consists of 13 residues. CDR1 is MDHEN, CDR2 SYDVKM, per germline. Trimming cost V 5 bases and J 9 bases, with 14 bases left between them. CDR3 coding DNA: TGTGCCAGCAGTGCCCCGGGGGACAGTGAGCAGTTCTTC. As protein: CASSAPGDSEQFF. The variable domain in full, with the rest retrieved from reference TRBV28 and TRBJ2-1, is DVKVTQSSRYLVKRTGEKVFLECVQDMDHENMFWYRQDPGLGLRLIYFSYDVKMKEKGDIPEGYSVSREKKERFSLILESASTNQTSMYLCASSAPGDSEQFFGPGTRLTVL.

The chain is built from TRBV9 and TRBJ1-2; 10 bases match TRBD1. Germline V gene sequence: CDR1 SGDLS, CDR2 YYNGEE. The V segment lost 4 bases and the J segment 4 bases; nucleotides outside the gene matches: 4. The CDR3 has 14 residues. CDR3 sequence (DNA): TGTGCCAGCAGCCGGGACAGGGGCTCCTATGGCTACACCTTC. This gives the protein CASSRDRGSYGYTF.

The chain has TRBV2 and TRBJ1-6, with D possibly matching TRBD1 (5 bases). Trimming left V 6 bases short and J 4 bases short, with 16 bases between. Germline CDR1 SNHLY, CDR2 FYNNEI. This CDR3 comprises 16 residues. The CDR3 DNA is TGTGCCAGCAGGGAGACAGCCGTGGGTTATAATTCACCCCTCCACTTT. This encodes CASRETAVGYNSPLHF. Complete variable domain (other parts from reference TRBV2 and TRBJ1-6): EPEVTQTPSHQVTQMGQEVILRCVPISNHLYFYWYRQILGQKVEFLVSFYNNEISEKSEIFDDQFSVERPDGSNFTLKIRSTKLEDSAMYFCASRETAVGYNSPLHFGNGTRLTVT.

The chain recombines TRBV2 with TRBJ2-5, with 7 positions matching TRBD1. The CDR3 is 13 residues long. The germline CDR1 and CDR2 sequences are SNHLY and FYNNEI. J was trimmed by 4 bases and V by 7 bases; bases with no gene match: 6. CDR3 DNA: TGTGCCAGCATTGGGGACAGCATAGAGACCCAGTACTTC. Its protein is CASIGDSIETQYF.

In DNA form, the CDR3 reads TGTGCCAGCAGCTCCAGGACAGGTCCCTACGAGCAGTACTTC. Protein product: CASSSRTGPYEQYF. The chain has TRBV5-5 and TRBJ2-7; 7 nucleotides line up with TRBD1. V dropped 3 bases and J dropped 2; count of bases not matched to a gene: 5. Germline V gene data show CDR1 as SGHKS and CDR2 as YYEKEE (reference sequence). The CDR3 has 14 amino acids.

The chain is built from TRBV11-2 and TRBJ1-2, with TRBD1 as a possible D gene (5 bases). Trimming removed 4 bases from V and 0 bases from J, with 18 bases in between. Germline values: CDR1 SGHAT, CDR2 FQNNGV. The CDR3 sequence is 17 residues long. The CDR3 bases are TGTGCCAGCAGCTCGTGGGGGGGGAATACAGCTAACTATGGCTACACCTTC. It yields the protein CASSSWGGNTANYGYTF.

This chain uses TRBV30 with TRBJ1-2; D is ambiguous. The V gene's germline CDR1 is GTSNPN and CDR2 SVGIG (reference sequence). The CDR3 contains 17 residues. V was pared by 3 bases and J by 7 bases, with 27 bases between. This CDR3 is CAWRTPRGSSFGGGYTF. The CDR3, as DNA: TGTGCCTGGAGGACCCCGCGTGGATCTTCCTTTGGAGGTGGCTACACCTTC.

The sample holds one count of this clone. V gene TRBV7-5 combines with J gene TRBJ1-5; TRBD1, the table's D call, was not compared with the DNA. TRBV7-5 has pseudogene status. The CDR3 is 14 residues long. The CDR3 DNA reads TGTGCCAGAACAGGTGGTCTTTTCAGTCAGCCCCAGCATTTT. The encoded protein is CARTGGLFSQPQHF.